This T cell receptor beta chain was identified during a study of human T cells and chemical hapten exposure. Study-wide background: Upper inner arm skin measuring about 2 cm by about 2 cm received 2% DPC for sensitization.

Time point reported: patch test 1, 2 weeks after DPC sensitization. Specified treatment: therapeutic diphenylcyclopropenone sensitization with weekly scalp DPC. Only a few counts were recorded for this clonotype. MiXCR, run by TCRdb on the RACE reads, gives a single entry per CDR3 protein. The table has some 120,000 distinct CDR3 sequences, 9.5% to 13% seen once. From germline, CDR1 is KGHSH and CDR2 LQKENI. The CDR3 spans 15 residues. J lost 7 bases, V lost 1 base, and 3 bases had no gene match. The rearrangement links TRBV18 to TRBJ1-6, with 8 nucleotides matching TRBD1. The TCR originated in a woman between 50 and 59 years old with alopecia areata. Some clones in this sample may be carry-over from other donors' samples. The sample in question was whole blood, obtained in connection with sensitization to the hapten diphenylcyclopropenone (DPC). The CDR3 protein is CASSPLDRGNSPLHF. CDR3 sequence (DNA): TGTGCCAGCTCACCACTAGACAGGGGAAATTCACCCCTCCACTTT. Filled out from reference TRBV18 and TRBJ1-6, the complete variable domain reads NAGVMQNPRHLVRRRGQEARLRCSPMKGHSHVYWYRQLPEEGLKFMVYLQKENIIDESGMPKERFSAEFPKEGPSILRIQQVVRGDSAAYFCASSPLDRGNSPLHFGNGTRLTVT.